The clone carrying this TCR beta chain was counted a few times. The source of the sample is a study of blood T cell repertoires in COVID-19. The repertoire was sequenced with immunoSEQ multiplex PCR; TCRdb's copy has only in-frame clones and lacks some. The table shows roughly 64,000 clones, with approximately 70% occurring only once. Germline values: CDR1 SQVTM, CDR2 ANQGSEA. V lost 3 bases to trimming and J lost 8 bases, with 7 bases between them. The CDR3 covers 10 residues. The rearrangement uses TRBV29-1 and TRBJ1-1; no reliable D call. This clonotype was sampled from a woman aged 55 to 70 who had been exposed to COVID-19. Sequencing was performed on PBMCs or T cells enriched from blood (not recorded which). Here the CDR3 DNA reads TGCAGCGTTGACGAGATGGAAGCTTTCTTT. Its translation is CSVDEMEAFF. The full variable domain, its missing parts supplied by reference TRBV29-1 and TRBJ1-1, is SAVISQKPSRDICQRGTSLTIQCQVDSQVTMMFWYRQQPGQSLTLIATANQGSEATYESGFVIDKFPISRPNLTFSTLTVSNMSPEDSSIYLCSVDEMEAFFGQGTRLTVV.